This T cell receptor beta chain is drawn from a study of blood T cells in healthy people across ages (dated by TCRdb to between 2014 and 2017). Some background on the complete study: In model experiments, template switching captured roughly one uniquely barcoded TCR beta cDNA molecule for every two T cells. Age-related changes in TCR beta repertoire diversity were measured in the study by deep sequencing normalized with unique cDNA molecular identifiers. Donors were grouped into four age groups: young (average 16 years), middle-aged (roughly 40), aged (62) and long-lived (approximately 75). To avoid experimental bias, donors of different ages were distributed randomly across sequencing lanes. For two donors (one aged 18 to 30 and one aged 80 or older), the study analyzed two additional independent replicas of 1 million unique cDNA reads from the same blood draw.

For this clonotype: What antigen it recognizes has not been identified. No base quality values were provided; no much bigger clone lies one nucleotide off.

Spanning cysteine to phenylalanine, the CDR3 consists of 16 amino acids. The only DNA kept is the CDR3, 48 bases in frame from the first base. Relative to germline, V is missing 2 bases and J is missing 0 bases, with 3 bases of the junction outside any gene match. For CDR1 and CDR2, the germline V gene lists SGHTA and FQGNSA. Study-wide findings and limitations: Observed TCR beta diversity per million T cells fell roughly linearly with age, and a significant reduction was already apparent by age around 39. Estimates of total diversity from one million sequenced T cells were regarded as lower bounds and underestimates. Compared with the aged group, the long-lived group had more naive CD4+ T cells, fewer expanded clones and increased TCR diversity, suggesting age selection. The percentage of naive T cells measured by flow cytometry correlated strongly with observed TCR beta diversity. Because the CMV infection status of the donors was unknown, age-related changes in expanded clonotypes may potentially have been confounded. Because profiling used bulk unsorted PBMCs, naive and antigen-experienced compartments could not be compared conclusively.

Donors were 35 to 40 systemically healthy Caucasian individuals from Russia aged 6 to 90 years. Approximately 9 milliliters of peripheral blood were collected from each donor into EDTA-treated Vacutainer tubes. Ficoll-Paque density-gradient centrifugation was used to isolate PBMCs, with at least 6 million per sample. Trizol reagent was used to extract total RNA from PBMCs, with at least 5.5 micrograms per sample. The percentages of naive CD45RAhigh/CD27high T cells were determined by flow cytometry on a PBMC aliquot from every donor. The method was 5' RACE. For sequencing, an Illumina HiSeq 2500 was employed. A second PCR of roughly 7 to 11 cycles was performed with a sample-barcoded 5' primer and a J-beta primer mix. Each TCR beta cDNA molecule received a unique molecular identifier from a template-switch 5' adaptor carrying 12 random nucleotides. Each sample yielded at least 3 million CDR3-containing paired-end reads. First-strand cDNA synthesis was performed from all RNA using the Mint cDNA synthesis kit, with priming by a TRBC-specific oligonucleotide. After uracil-DNA glycosylase treatment, a first 18-cycle PCR used universal primers M1SS and BC2_uni_R on all cDNA. The paper's data handling went like this. For normalization, 1 million high-quality reads, each with a distinct molecular identifier, were randomly selected from each sample. Reads sharing molecular identifiers were discarded rather than binned into consensus sequences. MiTCR, set to a Q25 quality threshold and the strictest error-elimination algorithm, was used for CDR3 identification, clonotype clustering and error correction. A nonparametric unseen species model with Euler transformation was used to estimate lower-bound total TCR beta diversity. TCRdb trimmed public reads at Q25 via fastp, called clones via MiXCR and kept in-frame beta chains. Each CDR3 protein appears once, grouped with its most common genes and DNA. TCRdb assigned the V and J calls; the authors' analysis was not used. The sample table lists some 900,000 distinct CDR3 sequences, about 30% of them with a count of one. The ten top clones hold 15% to 20% of the sample.

This TCR came from a woman of 80 years or more in good health. In this chain, TRBV7-2 is recombined with TRBJ1-5; TRBD1 agrees with 8 junctional bases. Specimen: blood. The CDR3 corresponds to CASSLQTGASNQPQHF. The DNA reads as follows: TGTGCCAGCAGCTTACAGACAGGGGCTAGCAATCAGCCCCAGCATTTT.